The clone carrying this T cell receptor beta chain was picked up one time. The authors ran the assay at deep level. Original data processing: Junction-only sequences produced by ImmunoSEQ had no quality scores, so filtering differed. Data came from immunoSEQ multiplex PCR; TCRdb stores just in-frame clones and leaves some out. D and trimming were read from the DNA, whereas the V and J calls and clone size are those reported in that table. The repertoire holds some 480,000 clones, with 79% as singletons. This entry belongs to a study of shared clonotypes between healthy human individuals. The CDR3 totals 15 residues. The ends were cut back, 0 bases at V and 4 bases at J, with 10 bases in the middle. From germline, CDR1 is MNHEY and CDR2 SVGAGI. The study enrolled healthy HIV-negative adults without recent acute infections or vaccinations as donors. All donors were Caucasian adults living in Nashville, Tennessee.

The sample taken for sequencing was PBMCs. The V and J genes are TRBV6-5 and TRBJ2-1, with D unclear. The receptor was derived from a woman aged 40 to 50 in good health. Some clones in this sample may be carry-over from other donors' samples. CDR3 bases: TGTGCCAGCAGTTACTCGAACAGCATGTACAATGAGCAGTTCTTC. As protein: CASSYSNSMYNEQFF.